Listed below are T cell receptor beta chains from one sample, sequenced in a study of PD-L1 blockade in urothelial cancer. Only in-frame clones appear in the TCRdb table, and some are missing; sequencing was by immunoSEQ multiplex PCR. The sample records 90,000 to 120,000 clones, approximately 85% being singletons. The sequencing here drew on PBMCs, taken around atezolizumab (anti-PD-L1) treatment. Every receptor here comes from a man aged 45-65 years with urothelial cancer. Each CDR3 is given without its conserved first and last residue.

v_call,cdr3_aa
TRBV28,ASSLVGQGVGVGNQPQH
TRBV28,ASSAQSVVYNSPLH
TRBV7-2,ASSLVSGGTDTQY
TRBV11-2,ASRFGETQY
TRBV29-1,SVGPGGPDSGNEQF
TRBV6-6,ATRTSGLGESYEQY
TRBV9,ASAGQGLSPLH
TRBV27,ASSLSGRVETQY
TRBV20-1,SARPLYEQY
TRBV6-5,ASSSSDRDKNIQY